Given below is one TCR beta chain in context. Its antigen is not identified. The data were obtained in a study of naive and memory T cell subsets. The study's findings and limits: The RNA method is potentially sensitive to activation and differentiation changes.

A UMI-containing oligonucleotide was joined by 3' ligation to the TCR cDNA template. Whole-blood samples were less than 3 ml of peripheral blood from healthy adult volunteers. This CDR3 contains 13 residues. Germline V lookup: CDR1 SQVTM, CDR2 ANQGSEA. V shed 2 bases and J shed 7 bases, with 14 bases lying between them. Four PCR rounds used nested alpha and beta constant region primers plus the SP2 primer. Each CDR3 protein gets one entry after TCRdb re-called the 5' RACE reads with MiXCR. The data contain 25,000 to 35,000 distinct CDR3 sequences, over 15% of them singletons. The clonotype comes from a female donor in good health. The genes are TRBV29-1 and TRBJ1-1; no reliable D call. CDR3 DNA sequence: TGCAGCGTTGAAAAGGGTAACGGGCTTGAAGCTTTCTTT. Translated, it gives CSVEKGNGLEAFF.